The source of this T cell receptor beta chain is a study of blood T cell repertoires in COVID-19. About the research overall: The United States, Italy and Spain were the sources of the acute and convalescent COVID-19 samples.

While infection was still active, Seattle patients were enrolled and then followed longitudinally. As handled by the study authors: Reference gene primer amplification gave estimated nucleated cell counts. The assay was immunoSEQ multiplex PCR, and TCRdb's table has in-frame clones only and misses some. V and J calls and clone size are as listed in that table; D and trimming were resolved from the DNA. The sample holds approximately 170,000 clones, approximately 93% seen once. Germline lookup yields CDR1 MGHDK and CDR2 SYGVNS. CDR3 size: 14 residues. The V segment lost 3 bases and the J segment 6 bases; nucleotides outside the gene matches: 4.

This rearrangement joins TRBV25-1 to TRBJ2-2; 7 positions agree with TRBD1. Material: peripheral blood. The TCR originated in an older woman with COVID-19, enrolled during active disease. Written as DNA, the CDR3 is TGTGCCAGCAGTGAGCCAGGGGGAGCCGGGGAGCTGTTTTTT. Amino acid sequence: CASSEPGGAGELFF.